Listed here are 14 T cell receptor beta chains from one sample, sequenced in a study of blood T cell repertoires in COVID-19 (dated by TCRdb to the early 2020s). Library preparation was by the immunoSEQ multiplex PCR assay. Sourced from immuneACCESS, this table was stored by TCRdb with only in-frame sequences that have V and J called. A share of the clones is absent; for the studies checked, an unresolved V gene accounts for under half, and the remainder has no known explanation. The sample table shows approximately 35,000 clones, and 80% are seen once. The ten top clones hold roughly 29% of the sample. Material: peripheral blood. Every receptor here comes from an elderly man with acute or convalescent COVID-19.

The rearrangement links TRBV5-6 to TRBJ2-7; the D gene is possibly TRBD2 (7 bases). The ends were cut back, 2 bases at V and 5 bases at J, with 8 bases in the middle. This CDR3 region has 12 residues. CDR1 is SGHDT, CDR2 YYEEEE, per germline. The CDR3 coding sequence is TGTGCCAGCAGCTTCGGGGGGCACGAGCAGTACTTC. It is translated as CASSFGGHEQYF.

This chain joins TRBV13 and TRBJ2-3, with a tentative D call TRBD2 (5 bases). CDR1 and CDR2 from the germline V gene are PRHDT and FYEKMQ (reference sequence). This CDR3 comprises 15 residues. Trimming cost V 4 bases and J 6 bases, with 17 bases left between them. The CDR3: CASSSPPAREDTQYF. CDR3 DNA: TGTGCCAGCAGCTCCCCCCCAGCTAGGGAGGATACGCAGTATTTT.

The CDR3 DNA sequence: TGTGCCAGCAGCATCGGGGCTAATGAAAAACTGTTTTTT. This codes for CASSIGANEKLFF. The J gene is TRBJ1-4, the V gene TRBV13; D is undetermined. The germline V gene has CDR1 PRHDT and CDR2 FYEKMQ (reference sequence). V was clipped by 5 bases and J by 3 bases, with 7 bases between them. The CDR3 has 13 amino acids.

This chain uses TRBV9 with TRBJ2-3; weak D call: TRBD2 (5 bases). The V end lost 0 bases, the J end lost 1 base, and 9 bases lay between the germline ends. The length of the CDR3 is 15 residues. Germline loops: CDR1 SGDLS, CDR2 YYNGEE. CDR3 nucleotides: TGTGCCAGCAGCGTAGCCGGACTGGGCACAGATACGCAGTATTTT. Protein: CASSVAGLGTDTQYF.

This chain links TRBV2 with TRBJ1-4; 8 bases align to TRBD1. Germline loops: CDR1 SNHLY, CDR2 FYNNEI. The V gene end was trimmed by 11 bases and the J gene end by 6 bases; junction bases not matched to a gene: 11. The CDR3 is 14 residues long. The CDR3 here is CAEAGVQGDEKLFF. CDR3 sequence (DNA): TGTGCCGAAGCGGGCGTACAGGGGGATGAAAAACTGTTTTTT.

This clone occurred a few times. The rearrangement uses TRBV7-2 and TRBJ2-7; TRBD1 agrees at 10 bases. V was clipped by 5 bases and J by 4 bases; unmatched bases: 8. Germline CDR1 is SGHTA and CDR2 is FQGNSA. This CDR3 has 15 residues. CDR3 nucleotide sequence: TGTGCCAGCAGCCGCCGAGGGACAGGGGAATACGAGCAGTACTTC. It codes for CASSRRGTGEYEQYF.

V is TRBV3-1 (or the pseudogene TRBV3-2) and J is TRBJ2-3; D is uncertain. The germline V gene has CDR1 LGHDT and CDR2 YNNKEL (reference sequence). The CDR3 extends over 13 amino acids. The V end was cut by 5 bases, the J end by 0 bases, with 6 bases between. In nucleotides, the CDR3 is TGTGCCAGCAGCTTTTCTAGCACAGATACGCAGTATTTT. It encodes CASSFSSTDTQYF.

Remarks on this clone: Other DNA sequences within the sample encode an identical CDR3. The rearrangement joins TRBV5-1 to TRBJ2-3; 7 nucleotides align to TRBD1. This CDR3 contains 14 residues. CDR1 SGHRS and CDR2 YFSETQ come from the germline V gene. Germline trimming cut 5 bases from V and 1 base from J; bases unmatched to any gene: 4. The CDR3 spells CASSPGTGTDTQYF. CDR3 bases: TGCGCCAGCAGTCCCGGGACAGGCACAGATACGCAGTATTTT.

The chain couples TRBV9 to TRBJ1-4, with D tentatively TRBD1 (6 bases). This CDR3 region has 14 residues. The V and J ends lost 4 bases and 8 bases respectively, with 15 bases between them. Germline V gene data show CDR1 as SGDLS and CDR2 as YYNGEE. The CDR3 coding sequence is TGTGCCAGCAGCCAGGGGCGGGTTGGGGAAAAACTGTTTTTT. Translating gives CASSQGRVGEKLFF.

This clone was counted a few times. The gene calls are TRBV6-5 and TRBJ1-5; 11 positions agree with TRBD1. Per the germline V gene, CDR1 is MNHEY and CDR2 is SVGAGI. Germline trimming cut 5 bases from V and 3 bases from J; bases unmatched to any gene: 3. The CDR3 length is 15 residues. The CDR3, as DNA: TGTGCCAGCAGTCGGGACAGGGGGTTCAATCAGCCCCAGCATTTT. As protein: CASSRDRGFNQPQHF.

The chain joins TRBV19 to TRBJ2-3; 12 bases fit TRBD1. The CDR3 totals 19 residues. Germline V gives CDR1 LNHDA, CDR2 SQIVND (reference sequence). Trimming cost V 6 bases and J 0 bases; bases outside gene matches: 13. This chain's CDR3 is CASSGAGTGGHPSTDTQYF. In DNA, the CDR3 is TGTGCCAGTAGCGGCGCCGGGACAGGGGGCCACCCTAGCACAGATACGCAGTATTTT. The full variable domain, in which reference TRBV19 and TRBJ2-3 provide the parts outside the CDR3, is DGGITQSPKYLFRKEGQNVTLSCEQNLNHDAMYWYRQDPGQGLRLIYYSQIVNDFQKGDIAEGYSVSREKKESFPLTVTSAQKNPTAFYLCASSGAGTGGHPSTDTQYFGPGTRLTVL.

V and J are TRBV4-1 and TRBJ2-3; possible D gene TRBD2, 6 bases. The CDR3 extends over 17 amino acids. V was pared by 4 bases and J by 0 bases, with 17 bases between. Germline V gene lookup returns CDR1 MGHRA and CDR2 YSYEKL. CDR3 nucleotide sequence: TGCGCCAGCAGCCGAAAAGAAGGTGCGGGAAGCACAGATACGCAGTATTTT. It codes for CASSRKEGAGSTDTQYF.

The V gene is TRBV6-1, the J gene TRBJ1-2; 10 positions match TRBD1. CDR3 length: 18 residues. Per the germline V gene, CDR1 is MNHNS and CDR2 is SASEGT. V lost 4 bases to trimming and J lost 4 bases; unmatched junction nucleotides: 15. The CDR3 DNA follows: TGTGCCAGCAGTGGCCCGCGACAGGGGGCGAGTTTGAGCTATGGCTACACCTTC. Its translation: CASSGPRQGASLSYGYTF.

This chain connects TRBV7-2 to TRBJ2-7; 9 bases are shared with TRBD1. From germline, CDR1 is SGHTA and CDR2 FQGNSA. Unmatched junction bases numbered 19, after V lost 6 bases and J lost 4 bases. The CDR3 sequence is 18 residues long. CDR3 sequence reads: CASRDGTGKTGDLYEQYF. The CDR3 DNA reads TGTGCCAGCAGGGACGGGACAGGGAAAACTGGGGATTTATACGAGCAGTACTTC.